This T cell receptor (beta chain) was obtained from a study of cytomegalovirus exposure and HLA in healthy donors. Study outcomes and limitations: Reports state that TCR beta sequences accurately predicted most subjects' HLA-A and HLA-B alleles. Specific recognition of CMV antigens was confirmed in vitro for three chains (all CMV-associated).

This clone was recorded once. Antigen unknown. In the same sample, other DNA sequences code for this CDR3. The V end was cut by 5 bases, the J end by 0 bases, with 5 bases between. CDR1 and CDR2 from the germline V gene are LNHDA and SQIVND (reference sequence). The CDR3 runs to 13 residues. Donors were ostensibly healthy at sampling, although undocumented immune exposures were probable. With 60 Vbeta and 13 Jbeta primers, the PCR was carried out. Generated by immunoSEQ multiplex PCR, the TCRdb table keeps only in-frame clones and is missing some. The sample has about 69,000 clones, about 80% seen once; the top ten hold over 2.5%.

The clonotype comes from a man between 18 and 29 years old in good health and CMV-seronegative. V usage is TRBV19 and J usage is TRBJ2-4, with D unclear. Source material: PBMCs. CDR3 residues: CASSSGAKNIQYF. In DNA, the CDR3 is TGTGCCAGTAGTTCGGGAGCCAAAAACATTCAGTACTTC.